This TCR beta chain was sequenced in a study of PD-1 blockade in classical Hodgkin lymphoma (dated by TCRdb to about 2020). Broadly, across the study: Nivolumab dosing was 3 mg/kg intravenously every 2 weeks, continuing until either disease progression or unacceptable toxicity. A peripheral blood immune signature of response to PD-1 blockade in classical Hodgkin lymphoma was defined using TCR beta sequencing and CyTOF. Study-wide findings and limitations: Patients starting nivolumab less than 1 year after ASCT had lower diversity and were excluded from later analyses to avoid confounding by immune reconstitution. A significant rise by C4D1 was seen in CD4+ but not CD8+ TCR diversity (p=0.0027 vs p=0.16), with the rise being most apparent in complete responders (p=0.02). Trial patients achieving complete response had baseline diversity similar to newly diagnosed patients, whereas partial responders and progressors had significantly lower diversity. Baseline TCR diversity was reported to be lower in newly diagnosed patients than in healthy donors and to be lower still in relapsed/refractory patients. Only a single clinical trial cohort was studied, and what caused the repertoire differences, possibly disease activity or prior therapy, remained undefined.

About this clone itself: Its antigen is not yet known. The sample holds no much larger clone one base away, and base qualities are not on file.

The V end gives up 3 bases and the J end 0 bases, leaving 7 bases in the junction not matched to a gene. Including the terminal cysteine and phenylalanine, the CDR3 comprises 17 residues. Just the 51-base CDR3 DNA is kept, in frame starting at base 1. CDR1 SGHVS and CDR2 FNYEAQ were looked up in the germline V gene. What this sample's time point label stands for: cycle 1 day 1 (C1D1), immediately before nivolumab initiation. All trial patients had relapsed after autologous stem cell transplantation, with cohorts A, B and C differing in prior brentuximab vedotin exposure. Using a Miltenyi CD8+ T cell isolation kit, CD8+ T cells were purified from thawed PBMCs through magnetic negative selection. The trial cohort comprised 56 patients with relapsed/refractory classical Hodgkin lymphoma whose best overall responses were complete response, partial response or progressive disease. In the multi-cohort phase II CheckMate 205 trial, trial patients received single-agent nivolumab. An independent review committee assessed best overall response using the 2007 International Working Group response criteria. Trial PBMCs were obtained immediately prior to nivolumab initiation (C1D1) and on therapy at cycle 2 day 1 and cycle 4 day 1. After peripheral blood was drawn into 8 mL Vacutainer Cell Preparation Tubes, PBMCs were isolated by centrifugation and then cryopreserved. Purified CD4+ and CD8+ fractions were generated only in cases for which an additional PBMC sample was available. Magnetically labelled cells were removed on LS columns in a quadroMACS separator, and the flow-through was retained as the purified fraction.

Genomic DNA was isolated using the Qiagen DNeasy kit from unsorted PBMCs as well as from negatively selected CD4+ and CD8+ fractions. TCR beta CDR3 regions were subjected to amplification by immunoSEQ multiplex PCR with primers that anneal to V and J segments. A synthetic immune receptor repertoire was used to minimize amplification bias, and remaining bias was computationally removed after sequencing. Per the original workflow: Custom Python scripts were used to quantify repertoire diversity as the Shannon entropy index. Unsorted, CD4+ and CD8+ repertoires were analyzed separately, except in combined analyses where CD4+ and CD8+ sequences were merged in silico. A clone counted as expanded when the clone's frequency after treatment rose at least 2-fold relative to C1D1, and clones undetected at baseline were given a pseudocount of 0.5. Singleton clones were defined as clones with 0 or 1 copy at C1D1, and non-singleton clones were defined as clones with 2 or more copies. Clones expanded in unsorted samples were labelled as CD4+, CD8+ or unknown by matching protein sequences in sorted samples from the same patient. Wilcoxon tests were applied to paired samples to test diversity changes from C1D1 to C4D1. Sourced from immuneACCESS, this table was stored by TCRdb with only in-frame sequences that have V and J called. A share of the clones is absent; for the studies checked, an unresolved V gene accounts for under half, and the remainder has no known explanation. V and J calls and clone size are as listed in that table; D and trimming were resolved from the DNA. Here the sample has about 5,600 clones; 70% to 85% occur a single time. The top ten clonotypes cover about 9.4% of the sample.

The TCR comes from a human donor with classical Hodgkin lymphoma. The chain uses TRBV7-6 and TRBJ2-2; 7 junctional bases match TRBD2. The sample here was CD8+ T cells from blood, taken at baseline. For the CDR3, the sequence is CASSFWSGDANTGELFF. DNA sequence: TGTGCCAGCAGCTTCTGGAGCGGGGACGCGAACACCGGGGAGCTGTTTTTT.